The clone carrying this T cell receptor beta chain was picked up a small number of times. Its antigen is undetermined. The sample belongs to a study of T-cell reconstitution after alpha-beta-depleted transplantation in children. Findings of the study overall: Where alpha-beta T cells came from about two months after transplant was reportedly several hundred expanded graft clones. At one year after transplant, newly produced T cells mostly accounted for T-cell counts and diversity. Surviving recipient T cells and thymic progenitors underlay high day-60 TCRbeta diversity in some patients.

Unique molecular identifiers were incorporated into the prepared TCRbeta library. One entry per CDR3 protein, called by TCRdb with MiXCR from the PCR reads. Of roughly 790,000 distinct CDR3 sequences listed, 15% to 20% were seen once; the top ten hold under 6%. Per the germline V gene, CDR1 is SEHNR and CDR2 is FQNEAQ (reference sequence). This CDR3 has 15 amino acids. V shed 3 bases and J shed 2 bases, with 12 bases lying between them. This sample comprised PBMCs, mostly from graft donor cells, obtained 360 days after TCRalphabeta/CD19-depleted stem cell transplant. The receptor was derived from a male patient between 10 and 17 years old who had a stem cell transplant for acute lymphoblastic leukemia, so the T cells may come from the graft donor. The chain employs TRBV7-9 and TRBJ2-3; D might be TRBD1 (5 bases). CDR3 sequence (DNA): TGTGCCAGCAGCTTCATCAGGGATGTCACAGATACGCAGTATTTT. Protein sequence: CASSFIRDVTDTQYF. Drawing the rest from reference TRBV7-9 and TRBJ2-3, the complete variable domain is DTGVSQNPRHKITKRGQNVTFRCDPISEHNRLYWYRQTLGQGPEFLTYFQNEAQLEKSRLLSDRFSAERPKGSFSTLEIQRTEQGDSAMYLCASSFIRDVTDTQYFGPGTRLTVL.